The T cell receptor beta chain under discussion was sequenced for a study of shared clonotypes between healthy human individuals. Assay: immunoSEQ multiplex PCR; the TCRdb copy retains only in-frame clones and omits some. There are about 2.4 million clones in the sample; over 85% occur only once, and 0.35% to 0.45% lies in the top ten. This clone has just a few counts. Additional DNA sequences in this sample encode the identical CDR3. J lost 5 bases, V lost 1 base, and 3 bases had no gene match. This CDR3 is 14 amino acids long. CDR1 is GTSNPN and CDR2 is SVGIG in the germline V gene (reference sequence).

This clonotype originated in a man aged 18 to 29 in good health. Some clones in this sample may be carry-over from other donors' samples. The V and J genes are TRBV30 and TRBJ1-5, with 9 positions matching TRBD1. Sequences were obtained from naive CD4+ T cells from PBMCs. As to subset: CD45RA+ positively selected. The CDR3 loop reads CAWSAGTGYQPQHF. The CDR3 nucleotides read TGTGCCTGGAGTGCCGGGACAGGGTATCAGCCCCAGCATTTT.